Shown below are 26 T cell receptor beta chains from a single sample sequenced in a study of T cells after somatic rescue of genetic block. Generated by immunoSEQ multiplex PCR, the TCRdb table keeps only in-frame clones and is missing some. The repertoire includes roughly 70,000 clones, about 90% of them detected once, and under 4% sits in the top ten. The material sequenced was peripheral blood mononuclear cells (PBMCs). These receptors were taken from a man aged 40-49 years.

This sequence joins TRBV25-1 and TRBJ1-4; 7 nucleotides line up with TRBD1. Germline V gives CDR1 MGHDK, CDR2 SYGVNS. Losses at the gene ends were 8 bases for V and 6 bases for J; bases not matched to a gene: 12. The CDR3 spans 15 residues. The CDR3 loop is CASQAVTDRDEKLFF. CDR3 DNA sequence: TGTGCCAGCCAAGCGGTCACCGACAGGGATGAAAAACTGTTTTTT.

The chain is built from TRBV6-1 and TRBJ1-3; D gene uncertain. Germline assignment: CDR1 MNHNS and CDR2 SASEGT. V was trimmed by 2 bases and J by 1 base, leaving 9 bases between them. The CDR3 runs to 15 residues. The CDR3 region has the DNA TGTGCCAGCAGTGAAAAGGAGGAGTCTGGAAACACCATATATTTT. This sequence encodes CASSEKEESGNTIYF.

CDR3 sequence reads: CASNRGRDTEAFF. In DNA, the CDR3 is TGTGCCAGTAACAGGGGTAGGGACACTGAAGCTTTCTTT. The V and J genes are TRBV2 and TRBJ1-1; TRBD1 aligns across 7 bases. The CDR3 totals 13 residues. V dropped 9 bases and J dropped 3; count of bases not matched to a gene: 7. Germline V gene lookup returns CDR1 SNHLY and CDR2 FYNNEI.

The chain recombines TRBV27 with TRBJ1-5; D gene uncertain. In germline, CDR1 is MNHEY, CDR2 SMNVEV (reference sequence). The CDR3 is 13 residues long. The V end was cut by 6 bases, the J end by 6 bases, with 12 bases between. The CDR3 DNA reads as TGTGCCAGCAGCCTTGATGGGAGTCAGCCCCAGCATTTT. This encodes CASSLDGSQPQHF.

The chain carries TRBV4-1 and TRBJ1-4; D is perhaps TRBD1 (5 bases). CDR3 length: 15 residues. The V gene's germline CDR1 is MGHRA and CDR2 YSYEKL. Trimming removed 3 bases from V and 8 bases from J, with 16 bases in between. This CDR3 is CASSHPSGGIEKLFF. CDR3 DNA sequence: TGCGCCAGCAGCCACCCCTCGGGGGGAATAGAAAAACTGTTTTTT.

The chain's CDR3 is CASSRLEPTSGRTDTQYF. The CDR3 nucleotides are TGTGCCAGCAGCCGCCTTGAGCCGACTAGCGGGAGAACAGATACGCAGTATTTT. The rearrangement joins TRBV7-8 to TRBJ2-3; 12 bases align to TRBD2. Germline V lookup: CDR1 SGHVS, CDR2 FQNEAQ. CDR3 length equals 18 residues. Unmatched junction bases numbered 12, after V lost 5 bases and J lost 3 bases. Complete variable domain (other parts from reference TRBV7-8 and TRBJ2-3): GAGVSQSPRYKVAKRGQDVALRCDPISGHVSLFWYQQALGQGPEFLTYFQNEAQLDKSGLPSDRFFAERPEGSVSTLKIQRTQQEDSAVYLCASSRLEPTSGRTDTQYFGPGTRLTVL.

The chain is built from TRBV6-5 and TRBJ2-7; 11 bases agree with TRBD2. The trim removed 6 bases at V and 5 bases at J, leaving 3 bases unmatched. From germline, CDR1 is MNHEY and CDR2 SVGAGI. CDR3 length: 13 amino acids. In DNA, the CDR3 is TGTGCCAGCAGACCGGGACTAGCGGACGAGCAGTACTTC. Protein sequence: CASRPGLADEQYF.

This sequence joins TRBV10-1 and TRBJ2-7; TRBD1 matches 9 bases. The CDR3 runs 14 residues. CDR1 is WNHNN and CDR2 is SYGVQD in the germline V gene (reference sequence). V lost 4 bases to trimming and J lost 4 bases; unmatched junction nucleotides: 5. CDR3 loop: CASSAGTGLYEQYF. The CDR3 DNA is TGCGCCAGCAGTGCGGGGACAGGGTTATACGAGCAGTACTTC.

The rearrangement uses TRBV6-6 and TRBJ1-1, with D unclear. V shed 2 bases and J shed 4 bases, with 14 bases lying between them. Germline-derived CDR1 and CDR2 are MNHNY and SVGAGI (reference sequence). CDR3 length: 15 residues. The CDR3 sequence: CASSYGLSGFTEAFF. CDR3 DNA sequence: TGTGCCAGCAGTTACGGACTTTCTGGGTTCACTGAAGCTTTCTTT.

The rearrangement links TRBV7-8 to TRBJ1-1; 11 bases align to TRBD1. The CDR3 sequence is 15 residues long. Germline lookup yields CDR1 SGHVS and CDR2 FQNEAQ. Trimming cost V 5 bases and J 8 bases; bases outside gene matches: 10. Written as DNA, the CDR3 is TGTGCCAGCAGCGTTACCGGGACAGGGGGTTCCGAAGCTTTCTTT. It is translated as CASSVTGTGGSEAFF.

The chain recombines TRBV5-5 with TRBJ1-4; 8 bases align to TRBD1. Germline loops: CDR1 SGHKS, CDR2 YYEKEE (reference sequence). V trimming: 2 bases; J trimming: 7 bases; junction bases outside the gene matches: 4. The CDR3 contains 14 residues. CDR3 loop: CASSFDRGREKLFF. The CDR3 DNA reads TGTGCCAGCAGCTTTGACAGGGGACGTGAAAAACTGTTTTTT.

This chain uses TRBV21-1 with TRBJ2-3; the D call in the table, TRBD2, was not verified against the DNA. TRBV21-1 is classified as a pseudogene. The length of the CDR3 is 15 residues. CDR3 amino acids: CASPGTSGGTDTQYF. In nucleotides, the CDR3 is TGTGCCAGCCCCGGGACTAGCGGGGGCACAGATACGCAGTATTTT.

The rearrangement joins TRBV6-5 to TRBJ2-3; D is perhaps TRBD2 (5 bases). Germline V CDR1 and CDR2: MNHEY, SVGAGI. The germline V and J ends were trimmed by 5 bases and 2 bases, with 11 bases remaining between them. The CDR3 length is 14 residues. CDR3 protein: CASSVQRNTDTQYF. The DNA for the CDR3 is TGTGCCAGCAGTGTACAGCGGAACACAGATACGCAGTATTTT.

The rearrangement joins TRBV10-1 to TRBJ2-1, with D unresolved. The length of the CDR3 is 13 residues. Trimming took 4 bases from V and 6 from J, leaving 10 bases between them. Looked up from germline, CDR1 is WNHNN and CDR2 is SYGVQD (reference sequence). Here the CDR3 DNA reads TGCGCCAGCAGTGCTACTTCCCTCAATGAGCAGTTCTTC. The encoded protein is CASSATSLNEQFF.

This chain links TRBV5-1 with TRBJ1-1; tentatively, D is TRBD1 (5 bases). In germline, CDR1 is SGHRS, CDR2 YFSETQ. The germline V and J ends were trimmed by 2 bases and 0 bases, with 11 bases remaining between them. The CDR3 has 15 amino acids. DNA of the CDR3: TGCGCCAGCAGCTTACCGGGACCGTTGAACACTGAAGCTTTCTTT. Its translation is CASSLPGPLNTEAFF.

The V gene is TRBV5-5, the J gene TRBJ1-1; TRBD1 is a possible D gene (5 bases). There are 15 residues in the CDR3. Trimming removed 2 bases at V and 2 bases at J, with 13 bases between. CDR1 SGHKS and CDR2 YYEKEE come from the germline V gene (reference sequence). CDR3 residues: CASSFGGTGNTEAFF. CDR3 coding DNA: TGTGCCAGCAGCTTCGGGGGGACGGGAAACACTGAAGCTTTCTTT.

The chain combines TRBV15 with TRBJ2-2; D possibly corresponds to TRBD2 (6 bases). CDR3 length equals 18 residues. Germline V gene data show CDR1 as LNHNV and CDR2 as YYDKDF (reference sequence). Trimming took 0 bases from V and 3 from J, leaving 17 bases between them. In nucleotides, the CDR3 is TGTGCCACCAGCAGAGATAAGAGGCTGGGACTCTACACCGGGGAGCTGTTTTTT. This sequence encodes CATSRDKRLGLYTGELFF.

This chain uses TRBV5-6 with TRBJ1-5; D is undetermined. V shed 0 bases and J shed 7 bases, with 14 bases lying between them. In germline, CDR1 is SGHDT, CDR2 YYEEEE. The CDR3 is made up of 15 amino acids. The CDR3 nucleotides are TGTGCCAGCAGCTTGGGGGCCAGCCAAGGGCAGCCCCAGCATTTT. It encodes CASSLGASQGQPQHF.

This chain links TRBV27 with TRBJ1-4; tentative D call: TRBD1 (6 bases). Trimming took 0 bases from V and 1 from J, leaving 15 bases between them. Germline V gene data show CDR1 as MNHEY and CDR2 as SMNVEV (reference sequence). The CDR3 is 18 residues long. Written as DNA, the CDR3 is TGTGCCAGCAGTTTATCGCGGGGGCGGGGTGGAACTAATGAAAAACTGTTTTTT. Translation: CASSLSRGRGGTNEKLFF.

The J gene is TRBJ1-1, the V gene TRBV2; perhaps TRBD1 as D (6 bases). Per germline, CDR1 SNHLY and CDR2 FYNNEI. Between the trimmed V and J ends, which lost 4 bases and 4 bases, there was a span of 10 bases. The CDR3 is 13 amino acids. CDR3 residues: CASSAQGITEAFF. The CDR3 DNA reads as TGTGCCAGCAGTGCGCAGGGGATCACTGAAGCTTTCTTT. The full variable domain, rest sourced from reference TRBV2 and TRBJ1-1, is EPEVTQTPSHQVTQMGQEVILRCVPISNHLYFYWYRQILGQKVEFLVSFYNNEISEKSEIFDDQFSVERPDGSNFTLKIRSTKLEDSAMYFCASSAQGITEAFFGQGTRLTVV.

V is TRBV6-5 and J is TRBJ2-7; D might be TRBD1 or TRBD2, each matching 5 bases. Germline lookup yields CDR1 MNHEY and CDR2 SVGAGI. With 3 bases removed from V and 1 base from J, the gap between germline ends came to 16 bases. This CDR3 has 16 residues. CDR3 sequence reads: CASSYTRGRGSYEQYF. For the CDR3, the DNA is TGTGCCAGCAGTTATACCCGGGGTAGGGGTTCCTACGAGCAGTACTTC.

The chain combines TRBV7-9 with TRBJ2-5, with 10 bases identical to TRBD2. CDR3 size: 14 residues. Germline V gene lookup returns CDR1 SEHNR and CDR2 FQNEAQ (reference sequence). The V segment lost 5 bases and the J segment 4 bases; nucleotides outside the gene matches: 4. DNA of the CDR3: TGTGCCAGCAGCCGTTCTAGCGGGGGAGAGACCCAGTACTTC. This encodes CASSRSSGGETQYF.

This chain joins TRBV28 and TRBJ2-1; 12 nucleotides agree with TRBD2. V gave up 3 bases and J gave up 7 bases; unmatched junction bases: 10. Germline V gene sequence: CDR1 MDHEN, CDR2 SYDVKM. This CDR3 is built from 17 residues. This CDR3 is CASSFDFVTSGRNEQFF. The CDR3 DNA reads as TGTGCCAGCAGTTTTGATTTCGTGACTAGCGGGAGAAATGAGCAGTTCTTC.

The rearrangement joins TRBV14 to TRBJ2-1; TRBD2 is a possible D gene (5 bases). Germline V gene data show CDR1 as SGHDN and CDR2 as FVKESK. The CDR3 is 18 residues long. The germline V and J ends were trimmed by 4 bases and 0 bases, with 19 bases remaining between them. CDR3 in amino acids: CASSRVGGPWGSYNEQFF. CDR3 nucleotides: TGTGCCAGCAGCCGAGTAGGCGGGCCTTGGGGCTCCTACAATGAGCAGTTCTTC.

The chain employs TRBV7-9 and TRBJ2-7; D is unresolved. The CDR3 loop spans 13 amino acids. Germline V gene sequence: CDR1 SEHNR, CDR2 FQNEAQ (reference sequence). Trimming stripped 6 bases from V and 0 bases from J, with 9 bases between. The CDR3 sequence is CASRRTSSYEQYF. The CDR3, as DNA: TGTGCCAGCAGGAGGACGAGCTCCTACGAGCAGTACTTC.

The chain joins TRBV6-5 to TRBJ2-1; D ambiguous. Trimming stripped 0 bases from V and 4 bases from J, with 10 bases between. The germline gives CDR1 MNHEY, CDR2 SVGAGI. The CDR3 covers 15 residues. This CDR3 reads CASSYSNRAYNEQFF. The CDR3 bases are TGTGCCAGCAGTTACTCGAACAGAGCTTACAATGAGCAGTTCTTC.